This T cell receptor beta chain was documented in a study of cytomegalovirus exposure and HLA in healthy donors. Study-level results: Later analysis identified 17,000 or so TCR beta sequences associated with HLA alleles, using a false discovery rate threshold of 0.05.

Note on this clone: What it binds is unknown.

The PCR made use of 60 Vbeta and 13 Jbeta primers. Using immunoSEQ multiplex PCR, the repertoire was profiled, and TCRdb retains in-frame clones only, with some absent. The sample comprises some 130,000 clones, roughly three quarters of which are singletons, and roughly 2.3% rests with the top ten. Sequencing input: PBMCs. This TCR derives from a man aged 25-45 years in good health and CMV-seronegative.

The CDR3 loop reads CASSLLAGGAPRYEQFF. DNA of the CDR3: TGTGCCAGCAGCTTATTAGCGGGGGGGGCGCCCCGCTATGAGCAGTTCTTC. The chain recombines TRBV7-9 with TRBJ2-1; 11 bases fit TRBD2. The CDR3 consists of 17 residues. CDR1 SEHNR and CDR2 FQNEAQ come from the germline V gene (reference sequence). J lost 8 bases, V lost 2 bases, and 11 bases had no gene match.